This T cell receptor beta chain was profiled in a study of CD8 T cells in Susac syndrome. With random hexamers, 0.5 to 1 ug RNA was reverse transcribed. Multiplex immunoSEQ PCR targeted 54 Vbeta and 13 Jbeta TCR beta segments. Via MiXCR, TCRdb re-called the immunoSEQ multiplex PCR reads, giving one row per CDR3 protein. The sample carries about 200,000 distinct CDR3 sequences, around nine tenths recorded once. There are a few counts of this clonotype. FACS enriched CD8+ TEMRA cells, while bulk CD8+ and CD4+ were negatively isolated. Germline-derived CDR1 and CDR2 are LGHDT and YNNKEL (reference sequence). The CDR3 has 14 amino acids. V gave up 0 bases and J gave up 3 bases, with 9 bases separating them.

The clonotype originates from a human donor with multiple sclerosis. The sample was CD8+ T cells from PBMCs. The chain recombines TRBV3-1 with TRBJ2-7; no clear D. This chain's CDR3 is CASSQDTSVYEQYF. The CDR3 DNA reads as TGTGCCAGCAGCCAAGACACCTCGGTCTACGAGCAGTACTTC.